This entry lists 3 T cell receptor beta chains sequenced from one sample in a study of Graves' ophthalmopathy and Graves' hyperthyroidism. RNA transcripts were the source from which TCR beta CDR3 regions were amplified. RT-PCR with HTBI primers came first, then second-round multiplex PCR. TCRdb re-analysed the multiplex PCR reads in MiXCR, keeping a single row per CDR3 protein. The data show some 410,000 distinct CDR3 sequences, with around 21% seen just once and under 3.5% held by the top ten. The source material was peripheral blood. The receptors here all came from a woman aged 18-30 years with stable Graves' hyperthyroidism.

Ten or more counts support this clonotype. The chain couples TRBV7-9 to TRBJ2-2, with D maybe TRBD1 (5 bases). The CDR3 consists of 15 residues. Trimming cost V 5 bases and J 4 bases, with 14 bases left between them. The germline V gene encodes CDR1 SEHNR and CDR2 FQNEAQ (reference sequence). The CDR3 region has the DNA TGTGCCAGCAGCCCCCCGCAGGGCCTCACCGGGGAGCTGTTTTTT. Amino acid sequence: CASSPPQGLTGELFF.

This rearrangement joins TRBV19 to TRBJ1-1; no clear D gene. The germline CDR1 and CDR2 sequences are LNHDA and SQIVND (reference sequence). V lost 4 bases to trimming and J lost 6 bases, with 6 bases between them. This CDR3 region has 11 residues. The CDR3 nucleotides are TGTGCCAGTAGTACCCGGGCTGAAGCTTTCTTT. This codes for CASSTRAEAFF.

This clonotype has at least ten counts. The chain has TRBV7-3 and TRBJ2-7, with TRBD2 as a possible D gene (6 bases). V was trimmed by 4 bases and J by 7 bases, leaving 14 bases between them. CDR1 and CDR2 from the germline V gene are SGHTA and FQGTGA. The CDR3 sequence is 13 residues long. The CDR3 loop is CASSSGPGREQYF. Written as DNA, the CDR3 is TGTGCCAGCAGCTCGGGCCCAGGGAGGGAGCAGTACTTC.